This T cell receptor beta chain was sequenced in a study of cytomegalovirus exposure and HLA in healthy donors. Whole-study context: Drawn from HLA-typed donors, roughly 87 million unique TCRs were held in an early data release.

In the case of this clone: Its matching antigen is unknown.

General observations from the study: Presence/absence analyses assumed roughly uniform sequencing depth across donors, which may not hold. HLA alleles were associated with 16,000 or so TCR beta sequences in a later analysis at 0.05 false discovery rate.

V trimming: 3 bases; J trimming: 3 bases; junction bases outside the gene matches: 2. The CDR3 has 15 amino acids. In germline, CDR1 is SNHLY, CDR2 FYNNEI. Researchers ran the PCR with 60 Vbeta and 13 Jbeta primers. TCRdb's copy holds only in-frame clones and misses some; the assay was immunoSEQ multiplex PCR. Of some 110,000 clones listed, 65% to 85% are singletons. This TCR came from a man in his forties or fifties in good health and CMV-seropositive. Sequencing input: PBMCs. This chain uses TRBV2 with TRBJ2-1; TRBD1 aligns across 10 bases. The CDR3 region is CASSEGQGLYNEQFF. The CDR3, as DNA: TGTGCCAGCAGTGAGGGACAGGGGCTCTACAATGAGCAGTTCTTC.